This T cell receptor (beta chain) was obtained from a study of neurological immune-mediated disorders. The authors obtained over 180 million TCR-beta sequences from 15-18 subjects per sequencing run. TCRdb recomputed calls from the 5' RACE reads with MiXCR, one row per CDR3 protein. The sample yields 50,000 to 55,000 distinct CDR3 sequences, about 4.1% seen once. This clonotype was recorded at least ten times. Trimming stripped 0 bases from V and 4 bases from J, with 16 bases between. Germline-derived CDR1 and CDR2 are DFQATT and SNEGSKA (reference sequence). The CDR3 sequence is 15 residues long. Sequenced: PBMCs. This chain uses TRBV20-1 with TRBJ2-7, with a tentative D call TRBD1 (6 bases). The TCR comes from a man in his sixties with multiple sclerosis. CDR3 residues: CSARDFGRGSYEQYF. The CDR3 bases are TGCAGTGCTAGAGATTTCGGCAGGGGAAGTTACGAGCAGTACTTC.